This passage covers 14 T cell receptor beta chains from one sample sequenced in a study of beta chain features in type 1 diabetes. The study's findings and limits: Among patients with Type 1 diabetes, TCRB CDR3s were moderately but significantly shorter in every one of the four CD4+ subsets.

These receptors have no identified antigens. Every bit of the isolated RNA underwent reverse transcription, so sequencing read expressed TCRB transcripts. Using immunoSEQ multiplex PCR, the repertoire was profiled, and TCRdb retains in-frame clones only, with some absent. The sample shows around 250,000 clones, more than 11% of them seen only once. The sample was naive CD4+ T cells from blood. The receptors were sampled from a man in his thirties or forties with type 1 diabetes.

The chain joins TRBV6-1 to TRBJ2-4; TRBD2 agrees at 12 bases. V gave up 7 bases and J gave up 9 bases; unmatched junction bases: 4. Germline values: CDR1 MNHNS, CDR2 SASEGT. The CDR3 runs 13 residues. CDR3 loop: CASMTSGRSIQYF. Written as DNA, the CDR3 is TGTGCCAGCATGACTAGCGGGAGAAGCATTCAGTACTTC.

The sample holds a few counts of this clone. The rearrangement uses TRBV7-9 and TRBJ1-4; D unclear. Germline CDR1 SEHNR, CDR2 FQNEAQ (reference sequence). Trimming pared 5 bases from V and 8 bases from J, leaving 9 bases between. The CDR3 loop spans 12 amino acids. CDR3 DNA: TGTGCCAGCAGCAGTAACGGGGAAAAACTGTTTTTT. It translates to CASSSNGEKLFF. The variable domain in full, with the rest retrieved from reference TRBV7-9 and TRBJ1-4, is DTGVSQNPRHKITKRGQNVTFRCDPISEHNRLYWYRQTLGQGPEFLTYFQNEAQLEKSRLLSDRFSAERPKGSFSTLEIQRTEQGDSAMYLCASSSNGEKLFFGSGTQLSVL.

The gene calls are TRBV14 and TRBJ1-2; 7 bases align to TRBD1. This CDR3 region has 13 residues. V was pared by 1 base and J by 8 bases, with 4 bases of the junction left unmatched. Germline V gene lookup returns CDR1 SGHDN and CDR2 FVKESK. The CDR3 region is CASSQVDRFGYTF. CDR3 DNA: TGTGCCAGCAGCCAAGTGGACAGGTTCGGCTACACCTTC. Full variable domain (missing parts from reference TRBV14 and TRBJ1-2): EAGVTQFPSHSVIEKGQTVTLRCDPISGHDNLYWYRRVMGKEIKFLLHFVKESKQDESGMPNNRFLAERTGGTYSTLKVQPAELEDSGVYFCASSQVDRFGYTFGSGTRLTVV.

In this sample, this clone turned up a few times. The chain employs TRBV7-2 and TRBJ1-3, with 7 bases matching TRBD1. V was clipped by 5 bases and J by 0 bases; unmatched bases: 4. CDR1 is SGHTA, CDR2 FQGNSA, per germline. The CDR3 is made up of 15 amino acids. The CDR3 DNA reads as TGTGCCAGCAGCCTACGGGACAGCTCTGGAAACACCATATATTTT. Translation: CASSLRDSSGNTIYF.

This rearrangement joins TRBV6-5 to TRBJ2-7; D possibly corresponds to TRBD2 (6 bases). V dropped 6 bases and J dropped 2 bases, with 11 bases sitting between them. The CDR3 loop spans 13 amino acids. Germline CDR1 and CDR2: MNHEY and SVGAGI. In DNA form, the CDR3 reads TGTGCCAGCAGACCTACGGGGGCCTACGAGCAGTACTTC. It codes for CASRPTGAYEQYF.

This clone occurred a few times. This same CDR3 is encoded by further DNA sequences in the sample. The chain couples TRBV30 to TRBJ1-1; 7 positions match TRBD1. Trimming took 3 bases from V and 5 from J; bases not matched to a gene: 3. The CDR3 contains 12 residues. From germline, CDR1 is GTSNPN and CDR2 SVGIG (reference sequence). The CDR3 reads CAWSPGGTEAFF. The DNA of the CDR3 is TGTGCCTGGAGCCCAGGGGGAACTGAAGCTTTCTTT.

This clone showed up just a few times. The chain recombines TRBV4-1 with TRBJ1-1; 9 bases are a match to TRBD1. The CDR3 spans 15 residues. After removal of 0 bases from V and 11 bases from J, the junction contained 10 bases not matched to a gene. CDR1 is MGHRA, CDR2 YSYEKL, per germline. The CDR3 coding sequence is TGCGCCAGCAGCCAAGAGGAAGGACAGGGGCGTCCGGCTTTCTTT. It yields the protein CASSQEEGQGRPAFF.

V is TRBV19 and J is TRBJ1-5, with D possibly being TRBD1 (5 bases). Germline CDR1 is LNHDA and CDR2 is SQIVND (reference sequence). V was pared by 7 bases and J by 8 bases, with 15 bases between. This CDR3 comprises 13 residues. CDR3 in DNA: TGTGCCAGTACTCGCGCAGGGTGGGAGCCCCAGCATTTT. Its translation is CASTRAGWEPQHF.

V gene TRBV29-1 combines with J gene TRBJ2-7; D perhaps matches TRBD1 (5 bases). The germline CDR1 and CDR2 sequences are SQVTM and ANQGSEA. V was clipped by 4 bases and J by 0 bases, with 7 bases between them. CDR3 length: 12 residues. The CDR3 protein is CSVVRGSYEQYF. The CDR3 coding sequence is TGCAGCGTTGTTAGGGGCTCCTACGAGCAGTACTTC.

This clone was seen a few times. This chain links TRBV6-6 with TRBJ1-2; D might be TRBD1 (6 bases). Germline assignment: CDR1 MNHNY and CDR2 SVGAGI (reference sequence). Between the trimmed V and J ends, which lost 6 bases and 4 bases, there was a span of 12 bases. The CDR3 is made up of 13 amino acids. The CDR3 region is CASSSGEGYGYTF. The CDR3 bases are TGTGCCAGCAGCTCAGGGGAGGGCTATGGCTACACCTTC.

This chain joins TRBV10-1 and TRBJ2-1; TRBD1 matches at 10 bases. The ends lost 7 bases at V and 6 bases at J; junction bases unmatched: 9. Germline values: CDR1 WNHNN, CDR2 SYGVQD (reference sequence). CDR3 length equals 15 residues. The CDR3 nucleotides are TGCGCCAGCACCAAGACAGGGGGCGCCGTCAATGAGCAGTTCTTC. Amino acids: CASTKTGGAVNEQFF.

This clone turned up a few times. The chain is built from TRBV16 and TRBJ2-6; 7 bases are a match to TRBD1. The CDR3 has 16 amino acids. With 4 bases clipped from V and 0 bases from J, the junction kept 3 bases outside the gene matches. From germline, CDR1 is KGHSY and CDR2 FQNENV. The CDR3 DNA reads TGTGCCAGCAGCCTGGACAGGCGCTCTGGGGCCAACGTCCTGACTTTC. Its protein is CASSLDRRSGANVLTF.

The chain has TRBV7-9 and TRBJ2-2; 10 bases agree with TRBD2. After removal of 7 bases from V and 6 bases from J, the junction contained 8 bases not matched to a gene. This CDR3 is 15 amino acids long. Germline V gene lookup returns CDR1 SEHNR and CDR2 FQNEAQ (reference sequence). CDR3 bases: TGTGCCAGCACAGGAGCTAGCGGGAGCCCCGGGGAGCTGTTTTTT. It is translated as CASTGASGSPGELFF.

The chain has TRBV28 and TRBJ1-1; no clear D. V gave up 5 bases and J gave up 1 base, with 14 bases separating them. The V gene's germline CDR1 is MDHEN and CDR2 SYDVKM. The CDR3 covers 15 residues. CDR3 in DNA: TGTGCCAGCAGTCCCCATGCGGCCCAGAACACTGAAGCTTTCTTT. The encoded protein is CASSPHAAQNTEAFF.